These T cell receptor beta chains were read from a single sample in a study of identical twins. TCRdb reanalysed the 5' RACE reads using MiXCR and keeps one entry per CDR3 protein. The sample lists 650,000 to 750,000 distinct CDR3 sequences, about 20% occurring once. The same sample was also studied in work on T cells expressing NK-cell markers.

Sequencing was done on a sample of PBMCs. These receptors were collected from a woman between 18 and 29 years old in good health. The CDR3 runs from the conserved cysteine through the conserved F or W. The order of the fields is D gene, V gene, clone size, J gene, CDR3 protein, CDR3 DNA. D genes are given only for firm matches. Clone size is stated in some rows and not others, as once, few, many or a class when expanded.

NA	TRBV7-2	few	TRBJ2-3	CASSLVAGASTDTQYF	TGTGCCAGCAGCTTAGTAGCAGGGGCGAGCACAGATACGCAGTATTTT
NA	TRBV20-1	NA	TRBJ2-7	CSASGGWGAHSSYEQYF	TGCAGTGCTAGTGGGGGATGGGGGGCCCACAGCTCCTACGAGCAGTACTTC
NA	TRBV5-5	few	TRBJ2-1	CASSFQTVWFF	TGTGCCAGCAGCTTTCAGACAGTCTGGTTCTTC
TRBD2	TRBV27	few	TRBJ2-5	CASSPYSGRARETQYF	TGTGCCAGCAGTCCTTATAGCGGGAGGGCCCGGGAGACCCAGTACTTC
TRBD2	TRBV25-1	NA	TRBJ2-1	CASSEYGPTSGQFF	TGTGCCAGCAGTGAATACGGACCAACTAGCGGGCAGTTCTTC
NA	TRBV20-1	few	TRBJ2-7	CSARALVGQNSYEQYF	TGCAGTGCTAGAGCCTTGGTAGGACAGAACTCCTACGAGCAGTACTTC
NA	TRBV25-1	NA	TRBJ2-1	CASSERQSRGEQFF	TGTGCCAGCAGTGAAAGGCAATCCAGGGGTGAGCAGTTCTTC
TRBD1	TRBV20-1	few	TRBJ1-6	CSAGQGVGSPLHF	TGCAGTGCTGGACAGGGGGTAGGGTCACCCCTCCACTTT
TRBD1	TRBV7-2	many	TRBJ1-3	CASSTRQGVGNTIYF	TGTGCCAGCAGCACCCGACAGGGGGTAGGAAACACCATATATTTT
TRBD2	TRBV10-2	NA	TRBJ2-3	CASSERAGGPDTQYF	TGCGCCAGCAGTGAGAGAGCGGGGGGGCCAGATACGCAGTATTTT
NA	TRBV20-1	NA	TRBJ1-1	CSARSRTPEAFF	TGCAGTGCTAGGTCGCGGACCCCTGAAGCTTTCTTT
TRBD1	TRBV6-5	NA	TRBJ2-7	CASSYFGQGIYEQYF	TGTGCCAGCAGTTACTTTGGACAGGGGATATACGAGCAGTACTTC
TRBD2	TRBV7-3	NA	TRBJ2-7	CASSFSGTSGSSYEQYF	TGTGCCAGCAGCTTCTCAGGGACTAGCGGATCCTCCTACGAGCAGTACTTC
NA	TRBV7-2	few	TRBJ2-3	CASSFPPSGASTDTQYF	TGTGCCAGCAGCTTTCCCCCATCGGGGGCTAGCACAGATACGCAGTATTTT
NA	TRBV15	NA	TRBJ2-7	CATSPRGQGMKDYEQYF	TGTGCCACCAGCCCTAGAGGGCAGGGAATGAAGGACTACGAGCAGTACTTC
TRBD2	TRBV29-1	few	TRBJ2-1	CSGLLAGGPNQVF	TGCAGCGGCCTACTAGCGGGGGGGCCTAATCAGGTCTTC
NA	TRBV4-3	many	TRBJ2-4	CASSQDLAGRDKNIQYF	TGCGCCAGCAGCCAAGATCTGGCGGGACGGGACAAAAACATTCAGTACTTC
NA	TRBV6-6	many	TRBJ2-7	CASSYGGTYEQYF	TGTGCCAGCAGTTACGGCGGAACCTACGAGCAGTACTTC
NA	TRBV10-3	many	TRBJ2-7	CAIRVSHRPYEQYF	TGTGCCATCAGGGTTTCGCACAGGCCCTACGAGCAGTACTTC
TRBD1	TRBV6-2/TRBV6-3	NA	TRBJ1-5	CASRVRQGVQPQHF	TGTGCCAGCAGGGTTCGACAGGGCGTTCAGCCCCAGCATTTT
NA	TRBV20-1	NA	TRBJ2-5	CSASGDRYSKETQYF	TGCAGTGCTAGTGGTGACCGCTATTCAAAAGAGACCCAGTACTTC
NA	TRBV6-1	NA	TRBJ1-2	CASRVNYGYTF	TGTGCCAGCAGGGTAAACTATGGCTACACCTTC
TRBD2	TRBV9	few	TRBJ2-7	CASSPTLPGTTSYEQYF	TGTGCCAGCAGCCCGACGTTACCCGGGACTACCTCCTACGAGCAGTACTTC
NA	TRBV7-9	many	TRBJ2-3	CASSLVVPDTQYF	TGTGCCAGCAGCTTAGTGGTCCCAGATACGCAGTATTTT
NA	TRBV12-3/TRBV12-4	NA	TRBJ1-2	CASSQQTANYGYTF	TGTGCCAGCAGTCAGCAGACAGCTAACTATGGCTACACCTTC
NA	TRBV9	NA	TRBJ2-2	CASSQGLFANTGELFF	TGTGCCAGCAGTCAAGGCCTGTTCGCGAACACCGGGGAGCTGTTTTTT
NA	TRBV20-1	few	TRBJ1-2	CSAIRANYGYTF	TGCAGTGCTATCCGGGCTAACTATGGCTACACCTTC
TRBD1	TRBV10-3	NA	TRBJ1-1	CAIRTGGEAFF	TGTGCCATCAGGACAGGGGGTGAAGCTTTCTTT
TRBD2	TRBV27	NA	TRBJ2-7	CASSFAGGSRNPQGSFHEQYF	TGTGCCAGCAGTTTCGCGGGGGGGTCACGAAATCCACAGGGTAGTTTCCACGAGCAGTACTTC
NA	TRBV24-1	few	TRBJ2-7	CATAMIGEQYF	TGTGCCACCGCAATGATCGGGGAGCAGTACTTC
TRBD2	TRBV20-1	NA	TRBJ2-5	CSATRLAVQETQYF	TGCAGTGCTACTAGACTAGCGGTTCAAGAGACCCAGTACTTC
NA	TRBV10-1	NA	TRBJ2-3	CASSESQVTQYF	TGCGCCAGCAGTGAGTCGCAGGTTACGCAGTATTTT
NA	TRBV12-3/TRBV12-4	few	TRBJ1-5	CASTSGLSNQPQHF	TGTGCCAGCACCTCCGGACTGAGCAATCAGCCCCAGCATTTT
NA	TRBV7-9	many	TRBJ2-5	CASSLRFASRQETQYF	TGTGCCAGCAGCTTAAGATTTGCTAGCCGACAAGAGACCCAGTACTTC
NA	TRBV6-5	few	TRBJ1-5	CASSSRAYQPQHF	TGTGCCAGCAGTTCCCGGGCCTATCAGCCCCAGCATTTT
NA	TRBV18	few	TRBJ2-7	CASSRRTDAYEQYF	TGTGCCAGCTCACGCCGGACAGATGCCTACGAGCAGTACTTC
TRBD1	TRBV15	NA	TRBJ2-1	CATSEIRDSSYNEQFF	TGTGCCACCAGCGAGATCCGGGACAGCTCCTACAATGAGCAGTTCTTC
TRBD2	TRBV5-1	few	TRBJ2-7	CASSLVLGRAILHEQYF	TGCGCCAGCAGCTTGGTACTCGGGAGGGCCATATTACACGAGCAGTACTTC
TRBD2	TRBV10-1	few	TRBJ2-2	CASSDLPSGRGELFF	TGCGCCAGCAGTGATTTACCTAGCGGGAGAGGGGAGCTGTTTTTT
NA	TRBV20-1	NA	TRBJ2-3	CSARESPRLTDTQYF	TGCAGTGCTAGAGAATCCCCTCGACTCACAGATACGCAGTATTTT
NA	TRBV20-1	once	TRBJ2-7	CSASNWGASYEQYF	TGCAGTGCTAGTAATTGGGGGGCATCCTACGAGCAGTACTTC